This TCR beta chain was profiled in a study of T-cell reconstitution after alpha-beta-depleted transplantation in children. Findings of the study overall: Several hundred graft clones that had expanded were reportedly the source of alpha-beta T cells about two months after transplant.

Unique molecular identifiers tagged the TCRbeta library. TCRdb redid the calling of the PCR reads with MiXCR, one entry per CDR3 protein. Among about 1,000,000 distinct CDR3 sequences listed, roughly 29% were seen once. This clonotype was observed a few times. Antigen specificity is unknown. The CDR3 consists of 16 residues. Germline V gene sequence: CDR1 MNHNS, CDR2 SASEGT. V lost 5 bases and J lost 0, with 13 bases in between. This chain connects TRBV6-1 to TRBJ1-4; maybe TRBD1 (6 bases). The source was PBMCs, mostly from graft donor cells, collected 360 days after TCRalphabeta/CD19-depleted stem cell transplant. The TCR sequence derives from a boy younger than two who had a stem cell transplant for SCID, so the T cells may come from the graft donor. CDR3 DNA: TGTGCCAGCAGTCAACGGACAGCTACAACTAATGAAAAACTGTTTTTT. This codes for CASSQRTATTNEKLFF.